These T cell receptor beta chains were read from a single sample in a study of T cells in Graves' hyperthyroidism and ophthalmopathy. MiXCR, run by TCRdb on the multiplex PCR reads, gives a single entry per CDR3 protein. The data contain about 760,000 distinct CDR3 sequences, 30% to 40% of them singletons. The sequenced sample was blood. The receptors were sampled from a woman aged 40 to 50 with Graves' hyperthyroidism. Both conserved end residues are part of each CDR3. The D gene is left open where the match is weak. Size is stated for part of the rows, as once, few or many counts, or as a class when the clone is expanded.

>NA|13|TRBJ1-1|NA|TRBV6-5
TGTGCCAGCAGTCGGAGAGATCAGGGAAGGGCTTTCTTT
CASSRRDQGRAFF
>few|15|TRBJ1-1|TRBD1|TRBV6-5
TGTGCCAGCAGCAGCAGGGGGACTATGAACACTGAAGCTTTCTTT
CASSSRGTMNTEAFF
>few|13|TRBJ2-7|NA|TRBV7-3
TGTGCCAGCAGTCTGGACTTCAGGGGCGAGCAGTACTTC
CASSLDFRGEQYF
>NA|14|TRBJ1-2|NA|TRBV7-9
TGTGCCAGCAGCTCCCGGCCGGTGGACTATGGCTACACCTTC
CASSSRPVDYGYTF
>many|13|TRBJ1-4|NA|TRBV25-1
TGTGCCAGCAGTGCCGGGGGTAATGAAAAACTGTTTTTT
CASSAGGNEKLFF
>NA|14|TRBJ1-1|NA|TRBV19
TGTGCCAGTAGTATCCCGGGGCTGAGCACTGAAGCTTTCTTT
CASSIPGLSTEAFF
>many|14|TRBJ2-5|TRBD2|TRBV7-9
TGTGCCAGCAGGACTAGCGGGTACCAAGAGACCCAGTACTTC
CASRTSGYQETQYF
>few|14|TRBJ1-5|NA|TRBV4-3
TGCGCCAGCAGCCAAGGAACAGGCCTGGGGCCCCAGCATTTT
CASSQGTGLGPQHF
>NA|13|TRBJ1-1|NA|TRBV10-3
TGTGCCAGCAGTTGGTTTTATTACACTGAAGCTTTCTTT
CASSWFYYTEAFF
>NA|15|TRBJ2-5|NA|TRBV4-3
TGCGCCAGCAGCCAAGACTGGACAGTCCAAGAGACCCAGTACTTC
CASSQDWTVQETQYF
>many|14|TRBJ1-5|NA|TRBV20-1
TGCAGTGGCCTCGGGCCCCTGGGGAGTCAGCCCCAGCATTTT
CSGLGPLGSQPQHF
>NA|18|TRBJ2-2|TRBD2|TRBV6-5
TGTGCCAGCAGTTACCCGGTCGCGGGAGCGACGAACACCGGGGAGCTGTTTTTT
CASSYPVAGATNTGELFF
>few|14|TRBJ2-5|NA|TRBV28
TGTGCCAGCAGAGGACTCACCACGAGGGAGACCCAGTACTTC
CASRGLTTRETQYF
>NA|13|TRBJ2-7|TRBD2|TRBV19
TGTGCCAGTCGGACTAGCGGGAGAAATGAGCAGTACTTC
CASRTSGRNEQYF
>NA|20|TRBJ1-6|NA|TRBV10-3
TGTGCCATCAGTGAGTCATTTGACAGGCCCCGAAGGCCCCCTAATTCACCCCTCCACTTT
CAISESFDRPRRPPNSPLHF
>many|10|TRBJ2-7|NA|TRBV29-1
TGCAGCGTTGAAGATGGGCTGAAGTACTTC
CSVEDGLKYF